Below are 17 T cell receptor beta chains sequenced from a single sample in a study of regulatory T cells in long-lasting Graves disease (dated by TCRdb to 2020 to 2023). Receptors were amplified or captured by multiplex PCR. For sequencing, an Illumina HiSeq 4000 was employed. CDR3 regions were amplified by Arm-PCR with iRepertoire HTBI primers to construct TCR beta libraries. TCRdb's own reprocessing of the public reads used fastp at Q25 and MiXCR and kept productive beta chains. One record per CDR3 amino acid sequence lists the most common genes and DNA. The table for this sample lists about 450,000 distinct CDR3 sequences; 11% to 15% of them were counted only once. The top ten constitute approximately 19% of the sample. The meaning of the sample's time point label: newly diagnosed GD, antithyroid drugs for less than 3 months. RNA was extracted from PBMCs in TRIzol for both TCR sequencing and RNA sequencing.

The same data also contributed to another study, on T cells in Graves' hyperthyroidism and ophthalmopathy.

Sequencing used peripheral blood mononuclear cells (PBMCs), obtained at new diagnosis, from a patient treated with antithyroid drugs. The receptors originated from a woman between 45 and 65 years old with Graves disease. Donor details come from another sample of the same person, matched by shared clones.

This clonotype came up a few times. CDR3 residues: CASSQMTSGLPGELFF. DNA of the CDR3: TGCGCCAGCAGCCAGATGACTAGCGGGCTCCCCGGGGAGCTGTTTTTT. The V and J genes are TRBV4-1 and TRBJ2-2; 10 nucleotides agree with TRBD2. Germline CDR1 is MGHRA and CDR2 is YSYEKL. J gave up 6 bases and V 3 bases, and 7 bases lay outside the gene matches. CDR3 length equals 16 residues.

The V and J genes are TRBV5-1 and TRBJ2-5, with 8 nucleotides matching TRBD1. Trimming removed 4 bases from V and 2 bases from J; junction bases left unmatched: 7. The CDR3 length is 15 residues. Germline values: CDR1 SGHRS, CDR2 YFSETQ. The CDR3 coding sequence is TGCGCCAGCAGCCCCTGGGACAGGACTCAAGAGACCCAGTACTTC. Translating gives CASSPWDRTQETQYF.

Points on this clonotype: Relative to the germline gene, one junction end is altered; a read error may explain this. CDR3 in DNA: TGTGCCAGCAGCCCCGGGTCTCTCTCTGGGGCCAACATCCTGACTTTC. This sequence encodes CASSPGSLSGANILTF. The rearrangement joins TRBV7-6 to TRBJ2-6, with a tentative D call TRBD1 (5 bases). CDR3 length: 16 amino acids. Germline CDR1 reads SGHVS; CDR2 reads FNYEAQ.

Many counts were recorded for this clonotype. The CDR3 is CASRGRWSTDTQYF. CDR3 DNA: TGTGCCAGCAGGGGGCGTTGGAGCACAGATACGCAGTATTTT. The V call is TRBV2, the J call TRBJ2-3; D is perhaps TRBD1 (5 bases). This CDR3 has 14 residues. Germline V gives CDR1 SNHLY, CDR2 FYNNEI. Trimming left V 6 bases short and J 0 bases short, with 10 bases between.

As for this clonotype: This may come from a read error, since a much larger clone is one base off. The chain is built from TRBV6-5 and TRBJ1-5, with TRBD1 as a possible D gene (6 bases). Per the germline V gene, CDR1 is MNHEY and CDR2 is SVGAGI. The ends were cut back, 2 bases at V and 3 bases at J, with 17 bases in the middle. This CDR3 has 17 amino acids. The CDR3 spells CASSYPRTDFSNQPQHF. CDR3 coding DNA: TGTGCCAGCAGTTACCCGAGGACAGATTTCTCCAATCAGCCCCAGCATTTT.

The rearrangement links TRBV11-2 to TRBJ1-1; 10 nucleotides agree with TRBD1. The trim removed 3 bases at V and 4 bases at J, leaving 8 bases unmatched. CDR3 length equals 16 residues. Germline assignment: CDR1 SGHAT and CDR2 FQNNGV. CDR3 coding DNA: TGTGCCAGCAGCTTTGGGACAGGGGTAAAGGGCACTGAAGCTTTCTTT. This sequence encodes CASSFGTGVKGTEAFF.

Ten or more counts support this clonotype. This rearrangement joins TRBV11-3 to TRBJ2-3, with 9 bases matching TRBD2. The trim removed 5 bases at V and 2 bases at J, leaving 5 bases unmatched. The V gene's germline CDR1 is SGHNT and CDR2 YENEEA. This CDR3 is built from 15 residues. The chain's CDR3 is CASSAGTSNTDTQYF. Here the CDR3 DNA reads TGTGCCAGCAGCGCCGGGACTAGCAACACAGATACGCAGTATTTT.

This clonotype appeared a few times. The genes are TRBV28 and TRBJ2-2; 9 bases line up with TRBD1. Germline V gives CDR1 MDHEN, CDR2 SYDVKM. V lost 3 bases to trimming and J lost 2 bases; unmatched junction nucleotides: 13. This CDR3 is built from 19 residues. CDR3 amino acids: CASSFWVPGTGKNTGELFF. CDR3 in DNA: TGTGCCAGCAGTTTTTGGGTCCCCGGGACAGGGAAAAACACCGGGGAGCTGTTTTTT.

In its sample, this clonotype was seen many times. In nucleotides, the CDR3 is TGTGCCTGGAGTTTGGGCGTGGGCGGCAATGAGCAGTTCTTC. Translation: CAWSLGVGGNEQFF. The V gene is TRBV30, the J gene TRBJ2-1; the D is unclear. This CDR3 spans 14 amino acids. The V end lost 2 bases, the J end lost 6 bases, and 14 bases lay between the germline ends. Germline V gene sequence: CDR1 GTSNPN, CDR2 SVGIG (reference sequence).

About this clonotype: With a much larger clone just one base away, this may be a read error. V is TRBV28 and J is TRBJ2-1; D is unclear. Per the germline V gene, CDR1 is MDHEN and CDR2 is SYDVKM. There are 12 residues in the CDR3. CDR3 bases: TGTGCCAACAGTTTGGTTGATGGTGAGCAGTTCTTC. As protein: CANSLVDGEQFF.

J is TRBJ2-2 and V is TRBV9; no firm D call. CDR1 is SGDLS and CDR2 is YYNGEE in the germline V gene. The CDR3 has 14 amino acids. Trimming removed 5 bases at V and 3 bases at J, with 11 bases between. CDR3 bases: TGTGCCAGCAGAGAGGCTCTATACACCGGGGAGCTGTTTTTT. Protein sequence: CASREALYTGELFF.

This clonotype was seen more than once but under ten times. The chain combines TRBV27 with TRBJ1-5, with no clear D. Deletions cut 1 base from V and 6 bases from J, with 7 bases between. Germline values: CDR1 MNHEY, CDR2 SMNVEV (reference sequence). There are 13 residues in the CDR3. This chain's CDR3 is CASSLWGSQPQHF. The DNA for the CDR3 is TGTGCCAGCAGTTTATGGGGAAGTCAGCCCCAGCATTTT.

This clonotype appeared many times. This chain connects TRBV14 to TRBJ1-2; perhaps TRBD1 as D (6 bases). The CDR3 spans 15 residues. Germline V gene sequence: CDR1 SGHDN, CDR2 FVKESK. Trimming cost V 1 base and J 4 bases, with 13 bases left between them. The CDR3: CASSQVRGRSYGYTF. The DNA of the CDR3 is TGTGCCAGCAGCCAAGTACGGGGGCGCAGCTATGGCTACACCTTC.

In its sample, this clonotype was seen many times. Here the CDR3 omits its conserved ending phenylalanine or tryptophan, so a read error is the likely source. The V call is TRBV28, the J call TRBJ1-2; D not certain. This CDR3 is built from 12 residues. V was pared by 3 bases and J by 4 bases, with 6 bases between. CDR1 and CDR2 (germline): MDHEN, SYDVKM. CDR3 residues: CASSFNSYGYTV. CDR3 DNA sequence: TGTGCCAGCAGTTTTAACAGCTATGGCTACACCGTC.

This clonotype was seen repeatedly, ten times or more. The chain links TRBV10-3 to TRBJ2-7, with 8 nucleotides matching TRBD1. The CDR3 consists of 14 residues. With V trimmed by 2 bases and J by 7 bases, 7 bases remained unmatched. The germline gives CDR1 ENHRY, CDR2 SYGVKD. The CDR3 loop is CAISETGGNGEQYF. CDR3 bases: TGTGCCATCAGTGAGACAGGGGGGAATGGGGAGCAGTACTTC.

V usage is TRBV9 and J usage is TRBJ2-5, with 11 bases aligning to TRBD2. The CDR3 contains 15 residues. With V trimmed by 2 bases and J by 7 bases, 7 bases remained unmatched. Germline-derived CDR1 and CDR2 are SGDLS and YYNGEE. CDR3 nucleotides: TGTGCCAGCAGCGTCCGCCCACTAGCGGGGGTGACCCAGTACTTC. This sequence encodes CASSVRPLAGVTQYF.

The sample holds many counts of this clonotype. The rearrangement joins TRBV6-1 to TRBJ2-2; D is uncertain. This CDR3 contains 14 residues. Germline V gives CDR1 MNHNS, CDR2 SASEGT. The germline V and J ends were trimmed by 4 bases and 5 bases, with 11 bases remaining between them. The CDR3 region has the DNA TGTGCCAGCAGTGTGGGCTATGGTACCGGGGAGCTGTTTTTT. Its translation: CASSVGYGTGELFF.